The clone carrying this T cell receptor beta chain was observed a few times. In terms of origin and age, donors were healthy Caucasian individuals from Russia aged about 6 to 90. This sample is drawn from a study of blood T cells in healthy people across ages. PCR was performed a second time for roughly 7 to 11 cycles using a sample-barcoded 5' primer and a J-beta primer mix. Each sample provided no less than 3 million CDR3-containing paired-end reads. TCRdb passed the 5' RACE reads through MiXCR, listing each CDR3 protein once. The sample shows around 1,100,000 distinct CDR3 sequences, roughly two fifths of them seen only once. Specimen: blood. The TCR sequence derives from a man aged 18 to 29 in good health.

The CDR3 DNA sequence: TGTGCCAGCAGACCTAGACAGGGAGGGGATTCACCCCTCCACTTT. Protein: CASRPRQGGDSPLHF. The chain joins TRBV2 to TRBJ1-6; 7 bases are shared with TRBD1. Trimming at V came to 6 bases and at J to 8 bases, leaving 10 bases not matched to a gene. Germline V CDR1 and CDR2: SNHLY, FYNNEI. This CDR3 has 15 amino acids.